These 24 T cell receptor beta chains originate from one sample sequenced in a study of T cell changes during pregnancy in multiple sclerosis (dated by TCRdb to between 2018 and 2020). Library construction relied on the immunoSEQ multiplex PCR assay. TCRdb mirrors the immuneACCESS table, restricted to in-frame sequences. Some clones are absent from its copies; in checked studies, under half trace to an unresolved V gene, and the reason for the others is unknown. The sample yields 88,000 or so clones; around 92% were counted once. The ten largest clonotypes hold 2.6% of the sample. The sample was peripheral blood, taken before pregnancy. The receptor set was obtained from a female donor with multiple sclerosis, enrolled in a pregnancy study.

This sequence joins TRBV6-1 and TRBJ2-5; D remains unclear. V lost 6 bases and J lost 1, with 3 bases in between. The germline V gene has CDR1 MNHNS and CDR2 SASEGT. The CDR3 sequence is 11 residues long. DNA for the CDR3: TGTGCCAGCAGCTTCCAAGAGACCCAGTACTTC. It translates to CASSFQETQYF.

CDR3 in amino acids: CASSVTSGRTEQYF. CDR3 nucleotides: TGCGCCAGCAGCGTGACTAGCGGGAGAACCGAGCAGTACTTC. The chain recombines TRBV5-1 with TRBJ2-7, with 12 nucleotides matching TRBD2. V trimming: 4 bases; J trimming: 6 bases; junction bases outside the gene matches: 5. This CDR3 region has 14 residues. The V gene's germline CDR1 is SGHRS and CDR2 YFSETQ. The variable domain in full, completed from reference TRBV5-1 and TRBJ2-7, reads KAGVTQTPRYLIKTRGQQVTLSCSPISGHRSVSWYQQTPGQGLQFLFEYFSETQRNKGNFPGRFSGRQFSNSRSEMNVSTLELGDSALYLCASSVTSGRTEQYFGPGTRLTVT.

V gene TRBV7-8 combines with J gene TRBJ2-7; the match to TRBD1 covers 7 bases. Unmatched junction bases numbered 3, after V lost 4 bases and J lost 3 bases. The CDR3 contains 13 residues. Looked up from germline, CDR1 is SGHVS and CDR2 is FQNEAQ. The CDR3 spells CASSSGTDYEQYF. Written as DNA, the CDR3 is TGTGCCAGCAGCTCCGGGACAGACTACGAGCAGTACTTC.

The V and J genes are TRBV5-1 and TRBJ1-1; TRBD1 agrees at 8 bases. The CDR3 spans 14 residues. Germline loops: CDR1 SGHRS, CDR2 YFSETQ. V was pared by 4 bases and J by 4 bases, with 6 bases of the junction left unmatched. The CDR3 here is CASSPGQEGTEAFF. The CDR3 nucleotides read TGCGCCAGCAGCCCGGGACAGGAAGGCACTGAAGCTTTCTTT.

The count of this clone is one. J is TRBJ1-1 and V is TRBV4-2; TRBD1 aligns across 7 bases. The trim removed 3 bases at V and 6 bases at J, leaving 10 bases unmatched. Germline values: CDR1 LGHNA, CDR2 YNFKEQ. CDR3 length: 15 residues. This CDR3 reads CASSQGDSARAEAFF. Here the CDR3 DNA reads TGTGCCAGCAGCCAGGGGGACAGTGCTCGGGCTGAAGCTTTCTTT.

The CDR3 region is CASSDRRGGINQPQHF. The CDR3 DNA sequence: TGTGCCAGCAGTGACAGGCGCGGGGGAATCAATCAGCCCCAGCATTTT. The chain is built from TRBV2 and TRBJ1-5; D possibly corresponds to TRBD1 (5 bases). Germline-derived CDR1 and CDR2 are SNHLY and FYNNEI. Deletions cut 3 bases from V and 3 bases from J, with 15 bases between. This CDR3 comprises 16 residues.

Only one count was recorded for this clone. The chain is built from TRBV4-2 and TRBJ1-2; D remains unclear. The CDR3 is 14 amino acids. Trimming took off 1 base at V and 3 bases at J, with 9 bases between the two ends. Germline CDR1 is LGHNA and CDR2 is YNFKEQ. CDR3 region: CASSQGVGDYGYTF. As DNA, the CDR3 is TGTGCCAGCAGCCAAGGGGTCGGAGACTATGGCTACACCTTC.

The chain couples TRBV7-9 to TRBJ2-5, with TRBD1 matching over 10 bases. Germline assignment: CDR1 SEHNR and CDR2 FQNEAQ (reference sequence). The CDR3 has 17 amino acids. V shed 1 base, J shed 5 bases, and the junction held 10 bases outside the gene matches. The CDR3 loop is CASSLEDRGWKDETQYF. CDR3 nucleotide sequence: TGTGCCAGCAGCTTAGAGGACAGGGGGTGGAAAGACGAGACCCAGTACTTC.

DNA of the CDR3: TGCGCCAGCAGCTTGACAGGGTCCGATGAAAAACTGTTTTTT. Encoded protein: CASSLTGSDEKLFF. The chain links TRBV5-1 to TRBJ1-4, with D maybe TRBD1 (6 bases). The germline V gene has CDR1 SGHRS and CDR2 YFSETQ. CDR3 length: 14 residues. The ends were cut back, 1 base at V and 6 bases at J, with 10 bases in the middle.

The chain is built from TRBV6-1 and TRBJ2-5, with 7 bases matching TRBD1. Per the germline V gene, CDR1 is MNHNS and CDR2 is SASEGT. This CDR3 spans 15 amino acids. Losses at the gene ends were 5 bases for V and 5 bases for J; bases not matched to a gene: 11. The CDR3 loop is CASSKSWTGKETQYF. The CDR3 coding sequence is TGTGCCAGCAGTAAATCTTGGACAGGTAAGGAGACCCAGTACTTC.

V gene TRBV5-1 combines with J gene TRBJ2-3, with D perhaps matching TRBD2 (6 bases). Trimming removed 5 bases from V and 0 bases from J, with 13 bases in between. The CDR3 is made up of 15 amino acids. Germline V gene data show CDR1 as SGHRS and CDR2 as YFSETQ. The CDR3 sequence: CASRLAEGSTDTQYF. As DNA, the CDR3 is TGCGCCAGCAGATTAGCGGAAGGAAGCACAGATACGCAGTATTTT.

The V gene is TRBV19, the J gene TRBJ1-5; 12 bases are a match to TRBD1. CDR3 length: 17 residues. Per the germline V gene, CDR1 is LNHDA and CDR2 is SQIVND (reference sequence). Trimming took 5 bases from V and 9 from J; bases not matched to a gene: 14. CDR3 DNA: TGTGCCAGTAGTTCCCACCTCCGGGACAGGGGGCTGTCGCCCCAGCATTTT. As protein: CASSSHLRDRGLSPQHF.

Notes on this clone: The junction departs from the called germline gene at one end, perhaps through a read error. The V gene is TRBV7-7, the J gene TRBJ2-2; 8 nucleotides agree with TRBD1. Germline assignment: CDR1 SSHAT and CDR2 FNYEAQ (reference sequence). The CDR3 covers 18 residues. DNA of the CDR3: TGTGCTAGCAGCCCTGTTTTGACTGGGACAGGATACACCGGGGAGCTGTTTTTT. Its translation is CASSPVLTGTGYTGELFF.

The chain joins TRBV14 to TRBJ2-1, with TRBD2 matching over 13 bases. The CDR3 runs 18 residues. The germline V gene has CDR1 SGHDN and CDR2 FVKESK. The J segment lost 0 bases and the V segment lost 4 bases, leaving 6 bases of the junction unmatched. CDR3 region: CASSPGLAGTSSYNEQFF. DNA for the CDR3: TGTGCCAGCAGCCCGGGACTAGCGGGAACAAGCTCCTACAATGAGCAGTTCTTC.

This rearrangement joins TRBV9 to TRBJ2-3; TRBD1 agrees at 8 bases. J gave up 2 bases and V 0 bases, and 5 bases lay outside the gene matches. Germline values: CDR1 SGDLS, CDR2 YYNGEE. The CDR3 is made up of 16 amino acids. The chain's CDR3 is CASSVAGGGTTDTQYF. CDR3 nucleotides: TGTGCCAGCAGCGTAGCAGGGGGCGGAACCACAGATACGCAGTATTTT.

The chain combines TRBV27 with TRBJ1-5; TRBD1 might be the D (5 bases). CDR3 length equals 13 residues. From germline, CDR1 is MNHEY and CDR2 SMNVEV (reference sequence). Trimming stripped 6 bases from V and 5 bases from J, with 11 bases between. CDR3 loop: CASRTGDHQPQHF. The CDR3 nucleotides are TGTGCCAGCAGAACAGGAGACCATCAGCCCCAGCATTTT.

With regard to this clone: At one boundary the junction diverges from the germline segment, which might be a read error. The genes are TRBV4-1 and TRBJ2-6; 12 bases align to TRBD2. Per germline, CDR1 MGHRA and CDR2 YSYEKL. The CDR3 runs 19 residues. CDR3 protein: CASSKDSLAGGSGANVLTF. DNA for the CDR3: TGCGCCAGCAGCAAAGATTCCCTAGCGGGAGGGAGTGGGGCCAACGTCCTGACTTTC.

This sequence joins TRBV9 and TRBJ2-1, with a possible D match to TRBD1 (6 bases). The germline V and J ends were trimmed by 8 bases and 4 bases, with 13 bases remaining between them. CDR1 and CDR2 from the germline V gene are SGDLS and YYNGEE. The CDR3 has 13 residues. Written as DNA, the CDR3 is TGTGCCAGTTCGGACAGCCTATACAATGAGCAGTTCTTC. Amino acids: CASSDSLYNEQFF.

The CDR3 DNA reads as TGTGCCAGCAGTTTTGAAGGGGCAGTGCTTTCCTACGAGCAGTACTTC. Amino acid sequence: CASSFEGAVLSYEQYF. This chain joins TRBV28 and TRBJ2-7; maybe TRBD1 (5 bases). V lost 3 bases and J lost 1, with 16 bases in between. The CDR3 sequence is 16 residues long. Germline-derived CDR1 and CDR2 are MDHEN and SYDVKM. The full variable domain, in which reference TRBV28 and TRBJ2-7 provide the parts outside the CDR3, is DVKVTQSSRYLVKRTGEKVFLECVQDMDHENMFWYRQDPGLGLRLIYFSYDVKMKEKGDIPEGYSVSREKKERFSLILESASTNQTSMYLCASSFEGAVLSYEQYFGPGTRLTVT.

V and J are TRBV19 and TRBJ2-3; D gene unclear. The CDR3 contains 16 residues. The germline gives CDR1 LNHDA, CDR2 SQIVND (reference sequence). V dropped 2 bases and J dropped 1 base, with 13 bases sitting between them. The CDR3 DNA sequence: TGTGCCAGTAGTATAACCTCGGGTTTCGGCACAGATACGCAGTATTTT. Protein product: CASSITSGFGTDTQYF.

V and J are TRBV6-5 and TRBJ2-3, with D unclear. Trimming removed 5 bases from V and 5 bases from J, with 17 bases in between. This CDR3 is built from 15 residues. Germline assignment: CDR1 MNHEY and CDR2 SVGAGI. The DNA of the CDR3 is TGTGCCAGCAGTGGCTCGCGGAATAGAGTAGATACGCAGTATTTT. Its protein is CASSGSRNRVDTQYF.

In its sample, this clone was seen once. The J gene is TRBJ1-1, the V gene TRBV28; no clear D gene. Trimming took off 7 bases at V and 1 base at J, with 16 bases between the two ends. CDR3 length: 15 residues. Germline loops: CDR1 MDHEN, CDR2 SYDVKM. The CDR3 nucleotides are TGTGCCAGCAATGACGCGGGGATTTGGAACACTGAAGCTTTCTTT. It translates to CASNDAGIWNTEAFF.

The chain recombines TRBV29-1 with TRBJ1-1; 9 positions match TRBD1. The V segment lost 6 bases and the J segment 1 base; nucleotides outside the gene matches: 0. The CDR3 has 12 residues. Germline V lookup: CDR1 SQVTM, CDR2 ANQGSEA. The CDR3, as DNA: TGCAGCGTGACAGGGGGGAACACTGAAGCTTTCTTT. This translates into CSVTGGNTEAFF. Full variable domain (rest looked up from reference TRBV29-1 and TRBJ1-1): SAVISQKPSRDICQRGTSLTIQCQVDSQVTMMFWYRQQPGQSLTLIATANQGSEATYESGFVIDKFPISRPNLTFSTLTVSNMSPEDSSIYLCSVTGGNTEAFFGQGTRLTVV.

This chain joins TRBV19 and TRBJ2-1, with 9 bases identical to TRBD2. CDR1 is LNHDA, CDR2 SQIVND, per germline (reference sequence). The CDR3 sequence is 15 residues long. The junction had 6 bases not matched to a gene; V was cut back by 5 bases and J by 4 bases. DNA of the CDR3: TGTGCCAGTAGTGGTGGGACTAGCCTTTACAATGAGCAGTTCTTC. Its protein product is CASSGGTSLYNEQFF.